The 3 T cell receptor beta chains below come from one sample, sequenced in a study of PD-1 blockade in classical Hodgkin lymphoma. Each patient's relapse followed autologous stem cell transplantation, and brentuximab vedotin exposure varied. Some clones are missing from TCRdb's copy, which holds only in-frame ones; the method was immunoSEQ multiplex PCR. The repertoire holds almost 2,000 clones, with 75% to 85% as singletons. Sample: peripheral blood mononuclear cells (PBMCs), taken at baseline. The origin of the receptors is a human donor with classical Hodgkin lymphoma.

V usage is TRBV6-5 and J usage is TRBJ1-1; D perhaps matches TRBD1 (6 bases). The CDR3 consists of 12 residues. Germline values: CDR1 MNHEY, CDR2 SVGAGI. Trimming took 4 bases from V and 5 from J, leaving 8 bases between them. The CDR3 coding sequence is TGTGCCAGCAGTTTGAGGGGGACTGAAGCTTTCTTT. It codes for CASSLRGTEAFF.

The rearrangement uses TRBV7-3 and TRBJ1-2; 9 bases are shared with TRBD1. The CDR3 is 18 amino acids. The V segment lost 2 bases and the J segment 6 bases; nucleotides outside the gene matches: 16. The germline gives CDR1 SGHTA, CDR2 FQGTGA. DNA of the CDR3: TGTGCCAGCAGCTTAGGCGCGGGACAGGGCCGCGTGCGCGATGGCTACACCTTC. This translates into CASSLGAGQGRVRDGYTF.

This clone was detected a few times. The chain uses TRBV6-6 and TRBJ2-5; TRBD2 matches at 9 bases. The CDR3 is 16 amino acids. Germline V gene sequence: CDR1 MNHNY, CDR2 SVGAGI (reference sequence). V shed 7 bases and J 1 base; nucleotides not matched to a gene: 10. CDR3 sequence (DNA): TGTGCCAGCACCCCCGGGCGAGCGGGGGGCCAAGAGACCCAGTACTTC. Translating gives CASTPGRAGGQETQYF.